This TCR beta chain derives from a study of cytomegalovirus exposure and HLA in healthy donors. Findings and caveats of the study: Later analysis suggested most CMV-associated TCR beta chains were HLA-restricted. A later analysis by the authors found several of the most significant clusters apparently linked to common viral pathogens. TCR association rates varied by HLA locus in a later analysis, with DRB1 highest and HLA-C lowest.

This PCR relied on a set of 60 Vbeta primers and 13 Jbeta primers. The data were produced by immunoSEQ multiplex PCR, yet TCRdb's version contains in-frame clones alone and is incomplete. The repertoire has about 130,000 clones, 74% of them found once; the top ten carry 4.3%. The trim removed 4 bases at V and 4 bases at J, leaving 5 bases unmatched. Germline-derived CDR1 and CDR2 are SGHTA and FQGNSA. This CDR3 has 14 residues. This clone has just a few counts. Its target is not known. This clonotype was sampled from a man aged 18-30 years in good health and CMV-seropositive. The V gene is TRBV7-2, the J gene TRBJ2-3; 7 bases line up with TRBD2. Sequencing was done on a sample of PBMCs. DNA for the CDR3: TGTGCCAGCAGCTCTCACCGGGGGGCAGATACGCAGTATTTT. It encodes CASSSHRGADTQYF.